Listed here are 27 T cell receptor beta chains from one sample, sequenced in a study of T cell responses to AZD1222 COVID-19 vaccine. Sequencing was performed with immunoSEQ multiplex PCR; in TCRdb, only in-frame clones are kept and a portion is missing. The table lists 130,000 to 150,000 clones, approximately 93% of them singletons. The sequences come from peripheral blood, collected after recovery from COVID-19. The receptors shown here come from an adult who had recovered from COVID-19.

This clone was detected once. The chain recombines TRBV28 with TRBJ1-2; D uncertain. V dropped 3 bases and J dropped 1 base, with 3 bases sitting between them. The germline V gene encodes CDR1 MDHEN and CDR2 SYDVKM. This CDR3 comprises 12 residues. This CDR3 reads CASSFYNYGYTF. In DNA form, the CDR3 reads TGTGCCAGCAGTTTCTATAACTATGGCTACACCTTC.

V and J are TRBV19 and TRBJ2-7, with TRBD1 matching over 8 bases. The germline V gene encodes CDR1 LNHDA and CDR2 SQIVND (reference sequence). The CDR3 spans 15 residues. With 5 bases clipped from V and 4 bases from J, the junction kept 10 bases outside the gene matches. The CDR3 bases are TGTGCCAGTAGTCCCACAGCAGGGGGCCTTTACGAGCAGTACTTC. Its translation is CASSPTAGGLYEQYF.

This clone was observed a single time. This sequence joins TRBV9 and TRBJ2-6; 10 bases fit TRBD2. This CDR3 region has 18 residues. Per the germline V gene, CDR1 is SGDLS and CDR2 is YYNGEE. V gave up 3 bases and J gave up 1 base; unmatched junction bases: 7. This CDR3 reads CASSEGLADGSGANVLTF. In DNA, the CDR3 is TGTGCCAGCAGCGAAGGACTAGCGGATGGTTCTGGGGCCAACGTCCTGACTTTC.

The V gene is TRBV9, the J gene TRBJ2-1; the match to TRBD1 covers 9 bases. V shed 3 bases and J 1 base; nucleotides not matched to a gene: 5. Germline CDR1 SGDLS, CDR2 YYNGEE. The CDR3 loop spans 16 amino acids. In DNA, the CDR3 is TGTGCCAGCAGCGCTGGGACAGGGATGTCCTACAATGAGCAGTTCTTC. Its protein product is CASSAGTGMSYNEQFF.

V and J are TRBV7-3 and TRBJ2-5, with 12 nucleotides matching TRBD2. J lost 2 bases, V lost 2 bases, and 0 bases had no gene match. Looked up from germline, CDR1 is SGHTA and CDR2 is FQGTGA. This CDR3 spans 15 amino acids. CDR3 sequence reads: CASSLLAGGQETQYF. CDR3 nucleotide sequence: TGTGCCAGCAGCTTACTAGCGGGGGGGCAAGAGACCCAGTACTTC. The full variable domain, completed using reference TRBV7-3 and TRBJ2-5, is GAGVSQTPSNKVTEKGKYVELRCDPISGHTALYWYRQSLGQGPEFLIYFQGTGAADDSGLPNDRFFAVRPEGSVSTLKIQRTERGDSAVYLCASSLLAGGQETQYFGPGTRLLVL.

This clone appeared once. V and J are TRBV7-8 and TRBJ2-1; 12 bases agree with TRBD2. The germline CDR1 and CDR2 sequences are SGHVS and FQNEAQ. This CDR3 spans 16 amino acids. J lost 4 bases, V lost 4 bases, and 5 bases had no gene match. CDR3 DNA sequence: TGTGCCAGCAGCTCCCGGACTAGCGGGGTATACAATGAGCAGTTCTTC. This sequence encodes CASSSRTSGVYNEQFF.

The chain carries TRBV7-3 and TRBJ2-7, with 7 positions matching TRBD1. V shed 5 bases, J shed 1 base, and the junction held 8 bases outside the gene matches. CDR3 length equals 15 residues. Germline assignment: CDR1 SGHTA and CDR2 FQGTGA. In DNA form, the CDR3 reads TGTGCCAGCAGCCAAGGGGGCTCGACGTCCTACGAGCAGTACTTC. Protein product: CASSQGGSTSYEQYF.

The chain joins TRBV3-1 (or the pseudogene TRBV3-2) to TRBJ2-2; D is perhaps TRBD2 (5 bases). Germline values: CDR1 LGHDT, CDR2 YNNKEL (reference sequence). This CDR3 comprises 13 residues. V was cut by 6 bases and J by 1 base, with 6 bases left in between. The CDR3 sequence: CASRAGNTGELFF. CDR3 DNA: TGTGCCAGCAGGGCGGGGAACACCGGGGAGCTGTTTTTT.

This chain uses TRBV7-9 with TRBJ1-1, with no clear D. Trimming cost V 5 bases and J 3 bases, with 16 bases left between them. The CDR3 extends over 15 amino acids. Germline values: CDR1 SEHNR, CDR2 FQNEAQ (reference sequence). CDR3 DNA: TGTGCCAGCAGCGCGACTGCCCCTCGGGACACTGAAGCTTTCTTT. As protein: CASSATAPRDTEAFF.

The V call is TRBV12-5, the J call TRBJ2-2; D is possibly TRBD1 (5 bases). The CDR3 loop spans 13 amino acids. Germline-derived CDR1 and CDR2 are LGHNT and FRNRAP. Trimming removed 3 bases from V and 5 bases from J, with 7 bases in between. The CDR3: CASGLGETGELFF. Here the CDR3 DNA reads TGTGCTAGTGGTTTAGGGGAAACCGGGGAGCTGTTTTTT.

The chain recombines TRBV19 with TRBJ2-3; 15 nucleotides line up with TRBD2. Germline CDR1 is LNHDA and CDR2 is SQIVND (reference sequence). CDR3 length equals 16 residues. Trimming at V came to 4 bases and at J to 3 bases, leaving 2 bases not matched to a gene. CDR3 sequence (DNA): TGTGCCAGTAGTACCGGGACTAGCGGGAGGACAGATACGCAGTATTTT. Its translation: CASSTGTSGRTDTQYF.

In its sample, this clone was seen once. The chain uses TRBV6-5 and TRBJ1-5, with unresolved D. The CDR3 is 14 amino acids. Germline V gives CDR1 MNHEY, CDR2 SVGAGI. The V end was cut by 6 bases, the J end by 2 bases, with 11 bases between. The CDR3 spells CASSMGGGNQPQHF. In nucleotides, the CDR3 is TGTGCCAGCAGCATGGGCGGGGGCAATCAGCCCCAGCATTTT.

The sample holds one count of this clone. The CDR3 nucleotides are TGCGCCAGCAGCCCGGCCCTGGGTCTAGGGGATGAGCAGTTCTTC. This encodes CASSPALGLGDEQFF. The chain joins TRBV5-1 to TRBJ2-1, with D perhaps matching TRBD1 (5 bases). The CDR3 is made up of 15 amino acids. Germline CDR1 and CDR2: SGHRS and YFSETQ. V was shortened by 4 bases and J by 8 bases, with 19 bases between the two germline ends.

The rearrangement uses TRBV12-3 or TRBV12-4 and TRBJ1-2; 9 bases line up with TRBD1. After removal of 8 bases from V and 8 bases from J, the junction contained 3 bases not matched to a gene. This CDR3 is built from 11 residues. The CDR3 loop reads CASGTGFGYTF. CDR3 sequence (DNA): TGTGCCAGCGGGACAGGGTTCGGCTACACCTTC.

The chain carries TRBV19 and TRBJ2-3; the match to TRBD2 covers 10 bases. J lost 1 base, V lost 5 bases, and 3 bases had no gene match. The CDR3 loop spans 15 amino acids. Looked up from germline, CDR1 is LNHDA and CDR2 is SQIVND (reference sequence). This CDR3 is CASSDSGRRTDTQYF. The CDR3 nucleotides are TGTGCCAGTAGTGATAGCGGGAGGCGCACAGATACGCAGTATTTT.

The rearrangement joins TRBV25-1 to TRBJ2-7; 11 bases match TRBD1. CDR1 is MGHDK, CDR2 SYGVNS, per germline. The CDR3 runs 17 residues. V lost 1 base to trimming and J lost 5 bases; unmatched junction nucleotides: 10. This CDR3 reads CASSESTPGTGGNEQYF. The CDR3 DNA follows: TGTGCCAGCAGTGAATCTACCCCCGGGACAGGGGGAAACGAGCAGTACTTC.

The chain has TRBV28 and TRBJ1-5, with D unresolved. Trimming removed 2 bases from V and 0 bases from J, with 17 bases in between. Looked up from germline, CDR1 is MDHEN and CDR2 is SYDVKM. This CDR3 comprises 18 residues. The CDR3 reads CASSLRSFATYSNQPQHF. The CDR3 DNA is TGTGCCAGCAGTTTAAGGAGCTTTGCGACGTATAGCAATCAGCCCCAGCATTTT.

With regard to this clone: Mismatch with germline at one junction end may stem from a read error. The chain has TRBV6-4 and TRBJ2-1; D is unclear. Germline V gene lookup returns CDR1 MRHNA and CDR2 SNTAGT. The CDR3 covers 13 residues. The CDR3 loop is CASSETSDNEQFF. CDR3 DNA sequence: TGTGCCAGCAGTGAAACCTCCGACAATGAGCAGTTCTTC.

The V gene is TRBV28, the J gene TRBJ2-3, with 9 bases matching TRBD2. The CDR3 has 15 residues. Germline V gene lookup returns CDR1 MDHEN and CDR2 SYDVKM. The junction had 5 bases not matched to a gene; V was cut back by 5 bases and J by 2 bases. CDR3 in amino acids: CASSPSGTHTDTQYF. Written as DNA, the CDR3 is TGTGCCAGCAGTCCTAGCGGGACCCACACAGATACGCAGTATTTT.

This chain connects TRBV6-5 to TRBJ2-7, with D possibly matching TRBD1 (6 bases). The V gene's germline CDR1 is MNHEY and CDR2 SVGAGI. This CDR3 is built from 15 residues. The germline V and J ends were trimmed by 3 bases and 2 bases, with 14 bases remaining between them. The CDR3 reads CASSYRSGQPYEQYF. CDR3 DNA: TGTGCCAGCAGTTATAGGTCTGGACAGCCCTACGAGCAGTACTTC.

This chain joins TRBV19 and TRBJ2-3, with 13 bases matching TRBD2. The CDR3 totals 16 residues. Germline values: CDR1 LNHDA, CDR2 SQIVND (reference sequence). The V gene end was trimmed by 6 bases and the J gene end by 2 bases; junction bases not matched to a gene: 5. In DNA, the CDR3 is TGTGCCAGTAGAAGGACTAGCGGGAGCTCCACAGATACGCAGTATTTT. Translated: CASRRTSGSSTDTQYF.

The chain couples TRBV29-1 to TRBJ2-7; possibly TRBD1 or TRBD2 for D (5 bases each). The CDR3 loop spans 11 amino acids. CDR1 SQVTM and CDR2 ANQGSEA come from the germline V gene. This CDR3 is CGFGASYEQYF. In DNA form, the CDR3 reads TGCGGTTTCGGGGCCTCCTACGAGCAGTACTTC.

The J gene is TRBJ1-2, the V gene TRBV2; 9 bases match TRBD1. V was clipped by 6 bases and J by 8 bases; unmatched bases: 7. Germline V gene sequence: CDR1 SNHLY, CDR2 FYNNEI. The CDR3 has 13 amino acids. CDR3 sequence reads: CASRTDRGDGYTF. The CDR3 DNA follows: TGTGCCAGCAGAACCGACAGGGGGGACGGCTACACCTTC.

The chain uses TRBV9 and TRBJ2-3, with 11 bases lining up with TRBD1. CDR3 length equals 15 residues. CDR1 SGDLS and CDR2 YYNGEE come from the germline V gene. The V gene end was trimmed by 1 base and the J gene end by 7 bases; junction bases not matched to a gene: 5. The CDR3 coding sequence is TGTGCCAGCAGCGTAAGCGGGACAGGGGGAAATACGCAGTATTTT. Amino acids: CASSVSGTGGNTQYF.

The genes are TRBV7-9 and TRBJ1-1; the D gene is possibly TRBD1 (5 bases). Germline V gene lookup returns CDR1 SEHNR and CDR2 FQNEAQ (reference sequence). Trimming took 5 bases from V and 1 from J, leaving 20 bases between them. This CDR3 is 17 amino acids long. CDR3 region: CASSTPSGGTANTEAFF. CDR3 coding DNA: TGTGCCAGCAGCACACCGTCAGGCGGGACGGCGAACACTGAAGCTTTCTTT.

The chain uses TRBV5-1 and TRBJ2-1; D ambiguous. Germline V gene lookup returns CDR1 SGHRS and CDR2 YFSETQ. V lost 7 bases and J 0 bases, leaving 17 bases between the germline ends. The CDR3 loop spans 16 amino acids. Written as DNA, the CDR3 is TGCGCCAGCTCAATTGGCCATTTGGGCTCCTACAATGAGCAGTTCTTC. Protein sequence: CASSIGHLGSYNEQFF.

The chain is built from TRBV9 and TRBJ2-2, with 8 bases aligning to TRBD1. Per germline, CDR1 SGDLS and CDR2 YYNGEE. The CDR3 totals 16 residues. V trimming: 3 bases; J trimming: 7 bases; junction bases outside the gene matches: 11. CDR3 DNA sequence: TGTGCCAGCAGCGAGGGGACGACAGGGGTGGACGGGGAGCTGTTTTTT. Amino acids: CASSEGTTGVDGELFF.